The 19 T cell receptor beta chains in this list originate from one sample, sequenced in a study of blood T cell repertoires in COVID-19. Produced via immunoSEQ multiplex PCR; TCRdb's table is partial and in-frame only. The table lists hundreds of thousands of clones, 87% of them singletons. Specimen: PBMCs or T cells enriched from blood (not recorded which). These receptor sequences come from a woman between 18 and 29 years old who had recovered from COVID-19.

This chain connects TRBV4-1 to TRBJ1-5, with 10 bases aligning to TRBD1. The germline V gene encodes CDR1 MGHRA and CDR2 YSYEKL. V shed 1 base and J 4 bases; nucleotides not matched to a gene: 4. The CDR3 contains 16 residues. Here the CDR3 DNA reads TGCGCCAGCAGCCAAGTACCGGGACAGGGGAATCAGCCCCAGCATTTT. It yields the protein CASSQVPGQGNQPQHF.

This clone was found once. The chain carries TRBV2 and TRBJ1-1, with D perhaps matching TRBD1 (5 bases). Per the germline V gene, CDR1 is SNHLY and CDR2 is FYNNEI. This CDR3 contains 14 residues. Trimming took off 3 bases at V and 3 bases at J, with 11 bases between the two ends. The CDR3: CASSDRQPYTEAFF. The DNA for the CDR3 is TGTGCCAGCAGTGATAGACAGCCTTACACTGAAGCTTTCTTT. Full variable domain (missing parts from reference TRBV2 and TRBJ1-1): EPEVTQTPSHQVTQMGQEVILRCVPISNHLYFYWYRQILGQKVEFLVSFYNNEISEKSEIFDDQFSVERPDGSNFTLKIRSTKLEDSAMYFCASSDRQPYTEAFFGQGTRLTVV.

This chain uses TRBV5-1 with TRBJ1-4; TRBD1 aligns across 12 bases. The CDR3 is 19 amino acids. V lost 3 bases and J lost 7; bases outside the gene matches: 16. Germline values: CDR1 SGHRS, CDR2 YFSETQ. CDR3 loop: CASSSTGQGARMGAEKLFF. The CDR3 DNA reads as TGCGCCAGCAGCTCGACGGGACAGGGGGCGCGGATGGGTGCTGAAAAACTGTTTTTT.

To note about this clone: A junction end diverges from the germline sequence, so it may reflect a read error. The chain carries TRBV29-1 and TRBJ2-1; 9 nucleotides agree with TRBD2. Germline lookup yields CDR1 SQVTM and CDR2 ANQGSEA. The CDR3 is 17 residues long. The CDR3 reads CSVEGTVQRGAYNEQFF. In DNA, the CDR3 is TGCAGCGTCGAAGGTACCGTGCAGCGGGGGGCCTACAATGAGCAGTTCTTC.

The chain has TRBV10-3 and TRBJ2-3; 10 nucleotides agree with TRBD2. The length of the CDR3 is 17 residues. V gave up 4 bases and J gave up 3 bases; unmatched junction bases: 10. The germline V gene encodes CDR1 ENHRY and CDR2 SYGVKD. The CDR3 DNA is TGTGCCATCAGTGCGGAAGCGGGAGGGCCCGGGACAGATACGCAGTATTTT. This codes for CAISAEAGGPGTDTQYF.

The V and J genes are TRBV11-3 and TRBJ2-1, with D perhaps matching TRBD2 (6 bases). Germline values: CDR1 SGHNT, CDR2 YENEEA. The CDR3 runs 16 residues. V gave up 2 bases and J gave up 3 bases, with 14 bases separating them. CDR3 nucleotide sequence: TGTGCCAGCAGCTTATATACGGCGGGGTTCTACAATGAGCAGTTCTTC. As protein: CASSLYTAGFYNEQFF.

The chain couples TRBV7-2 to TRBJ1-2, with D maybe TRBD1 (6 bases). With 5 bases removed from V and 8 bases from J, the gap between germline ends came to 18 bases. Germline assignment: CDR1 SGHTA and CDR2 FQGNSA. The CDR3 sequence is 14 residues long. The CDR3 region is CASSITRDMGGYTF. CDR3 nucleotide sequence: TGTGCCAGCAGCATAACGAGGGACATGGGCGGCTACACCTTC.

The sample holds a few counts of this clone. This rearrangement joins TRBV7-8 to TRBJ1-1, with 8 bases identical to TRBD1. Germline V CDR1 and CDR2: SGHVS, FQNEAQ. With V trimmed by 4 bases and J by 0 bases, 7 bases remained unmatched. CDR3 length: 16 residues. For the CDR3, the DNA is TGTGCCAGCAGCTGGGCCGGACAGGGCCTGAACACTGAAGCTTTCTTT. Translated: CASSWAGQGLNTEAFF.

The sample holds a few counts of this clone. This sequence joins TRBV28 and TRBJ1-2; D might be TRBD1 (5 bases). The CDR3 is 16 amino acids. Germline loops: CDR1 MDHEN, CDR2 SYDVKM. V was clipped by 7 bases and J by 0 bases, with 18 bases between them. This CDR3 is CASTSGRGSSNYGYTF. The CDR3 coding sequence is TGTGCCAGCACCTCAGGGCGGGGCAGTTCTAACTATGGCTACACCTTC.

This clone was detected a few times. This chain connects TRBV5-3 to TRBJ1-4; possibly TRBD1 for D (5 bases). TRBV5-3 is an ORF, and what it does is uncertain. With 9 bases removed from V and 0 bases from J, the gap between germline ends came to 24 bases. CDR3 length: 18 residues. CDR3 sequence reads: CAISPLGRQLATNEKLFF. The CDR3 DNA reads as TGTGCCATTTCACCCCTCGGGCGACAGCTTGCAACTAATGAAAAACTGTTTTTT.

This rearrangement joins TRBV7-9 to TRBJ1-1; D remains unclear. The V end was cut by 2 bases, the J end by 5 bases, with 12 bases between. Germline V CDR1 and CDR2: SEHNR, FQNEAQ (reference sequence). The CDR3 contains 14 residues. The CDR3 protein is CASSLPGVRTEAFF. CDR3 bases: TGTGCCAGCAGCTTACCCGGGGTCCGGACTGAAGCTTTCTTT.

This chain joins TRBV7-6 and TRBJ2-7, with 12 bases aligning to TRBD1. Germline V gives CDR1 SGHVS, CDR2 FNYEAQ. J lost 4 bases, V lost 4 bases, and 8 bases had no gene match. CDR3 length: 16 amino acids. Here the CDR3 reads CASSSQGGQGAYEQYF. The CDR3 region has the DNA TGTGCCAGCAGCTCCCAGGGGGGACAGGGGGCTTACGAGCAGTACTTC.

CDR3 amino acids: CASSLGLAGGLGTDTQYF. In nucleotides, the CDR3 is TGTGCCAGCAGCCTGGGACTAGCGGGGGGTCTGGGCACAGATACGCAGTATTTT. This chain links TRBV3-1 (or the pseudogene TRBV3-2) with TRBJ2-3, with 15 positions matching TRBD2. The CDR3 runs to 18 residues. V trimming: 4 bases; J trimming: 1 base; junction bases outside the gene matches: 6. Looked up from germline, CDR1 is LGHDT and CDR2 is YNNKEL (reference sequence).

In DNA, the CDR3 is TGTGCCAGCAGCTCGAACCAGCGGGGCTCGCAGTATTTT. Protein: CASSSNQRGSQYF. The V gene is TRBV7-3, the J gene TRBJ2-3; the match to TRBD2 covers 7 bases. Germline V gene sequence: CDR1 SGHTA, CDR2 FQGTGA. The J segment lost 10 bases and the V segment lost 4 bases, leaving 8 bases of the junction unmatched. The CDR3 loop spans 13 amino acids.

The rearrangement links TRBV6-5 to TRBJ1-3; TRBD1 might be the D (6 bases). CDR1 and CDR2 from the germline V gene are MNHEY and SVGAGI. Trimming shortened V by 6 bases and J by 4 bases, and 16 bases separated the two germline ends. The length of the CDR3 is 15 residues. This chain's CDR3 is CASRTGSVSGNTIYF. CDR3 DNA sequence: TGTGCCAGCAGAACAGGGTCGGTGTCGGGAAACACCATATATTTT.

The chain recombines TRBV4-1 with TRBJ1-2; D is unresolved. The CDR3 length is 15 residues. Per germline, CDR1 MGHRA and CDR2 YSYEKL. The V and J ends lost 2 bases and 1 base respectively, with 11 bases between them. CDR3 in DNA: TGCGCCAGCAGCCAATTACTTGTCCTTAACTATGGCTACACCTTC. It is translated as CASSQLLVLNYGYTF.

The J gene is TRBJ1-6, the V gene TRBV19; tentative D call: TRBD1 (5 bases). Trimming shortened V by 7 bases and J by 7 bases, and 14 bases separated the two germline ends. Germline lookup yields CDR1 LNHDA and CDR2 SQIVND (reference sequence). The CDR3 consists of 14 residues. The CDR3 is CASNPGEGNSPLHF. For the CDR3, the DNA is TGTGCCAGTAACCCGGGGGAAGGAAATTCACCCCTCCACTTT.

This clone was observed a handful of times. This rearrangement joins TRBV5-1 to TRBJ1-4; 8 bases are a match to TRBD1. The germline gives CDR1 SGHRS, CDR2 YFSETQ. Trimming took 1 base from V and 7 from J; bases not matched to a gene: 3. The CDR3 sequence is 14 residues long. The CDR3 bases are TGCGCCAGCAGCTTGACAGGGGGGATTGAAAAACTGTTTTTT. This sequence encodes CASSLTGGIEKLFF. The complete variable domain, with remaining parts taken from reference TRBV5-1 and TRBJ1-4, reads KAGVTQTPRYLIKTRGQQVTLSCSPISGHRSVSWYQQTPGQGLQFLFEYFSETQRNKGNFPGRFSGRQFSNSRSEMNVSTLELGDSALYLCASSLTGGIEKLFFGSGTQLSVL.

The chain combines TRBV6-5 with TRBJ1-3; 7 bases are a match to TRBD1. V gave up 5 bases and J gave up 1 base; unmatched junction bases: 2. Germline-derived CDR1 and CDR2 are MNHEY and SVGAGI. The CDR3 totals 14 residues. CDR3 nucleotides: TGTGCCAGCAGTCAGGGGGTGTCTGGAAACACCATATATTTT. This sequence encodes CASSQGVSGNTIYF.